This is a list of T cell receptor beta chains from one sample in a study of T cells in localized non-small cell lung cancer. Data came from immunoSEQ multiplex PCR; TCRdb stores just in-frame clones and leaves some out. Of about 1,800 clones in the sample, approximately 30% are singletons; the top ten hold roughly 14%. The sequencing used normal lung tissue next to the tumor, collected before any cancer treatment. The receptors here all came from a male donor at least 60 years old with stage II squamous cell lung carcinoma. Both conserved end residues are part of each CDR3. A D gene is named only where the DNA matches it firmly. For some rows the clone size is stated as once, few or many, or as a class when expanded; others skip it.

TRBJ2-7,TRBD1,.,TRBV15,TGTGCCACCCGTCCGGGACAGGGGGCTCAAGAGCAGTACTTC,CATRPGQGAQEQYF
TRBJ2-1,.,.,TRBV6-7,TGTGCCAGCAGTCCGTACGATGAGCAGTTCTTC,CASSPYDEQFF
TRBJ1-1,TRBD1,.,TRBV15,TGTGCCACCAGCAGGGACAGGGGAATGAACACTGAAGCTTTCTTT,CATSRDRGMNTEAFF
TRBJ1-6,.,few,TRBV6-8,TGTGCCAGCAGACTGAACACTGGAAATTCACCCCTCCACTTT,CASRLNTGNSPLHF
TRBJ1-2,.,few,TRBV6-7,TGTGCCAGCAGTGAAGTGTCACAGATTCAAGGCTACACCTTC,CASSEVSQIQGYTF
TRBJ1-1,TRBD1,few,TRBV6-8,TGTGCCAGCAGTTTAGGGTCGGGACAGCTGGGAAACACTGAAGCTTTCTTT,CASSLGSGQLGNTEAFF
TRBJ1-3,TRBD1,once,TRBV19,TGTGCCAGTAGTATAGAGACAGGGAGAAACACCATATATTTT,CASSIETGRNTIYF
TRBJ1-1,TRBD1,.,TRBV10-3,TGTGCCATCAGTGAGGGGACAGGGGTCTTGAACACTGAAGCTTTCTTT,CAISEGTGVLNTEAFF
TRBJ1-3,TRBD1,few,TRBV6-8,TGTGCCAGCAGCAACAGGGGGCTACGTGGAAACACCATATATTTT,CASSNRGLRGNTIYF
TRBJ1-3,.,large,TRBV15,TGTGCCACCAGCAGAGATAAGCGGATCTCTGGAAACACCATATATTTT,CATSRDKRISGNTIYF
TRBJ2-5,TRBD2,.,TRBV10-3,TGTGCCATCAGTGAGTTGGGGGGGGGACAAGAGACCCAGTACTTC,CAISELGGGQETQYF
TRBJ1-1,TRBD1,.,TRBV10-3,TGTGCCATCAGTGAGACTCGGGAGGGGACAGATGAAGCTTTCTTT,CAISETREGTDEAFF
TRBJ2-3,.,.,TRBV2,TGTGCCAGCAGTGTCCTCTCTCCTCGCACAGATACGCAGTATTTT,CASSVLSPRTDTQYF
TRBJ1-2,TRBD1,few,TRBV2,TGTGCCAGCAGCTATCAGGGGGCCATCTATGGCTACACCTTC,CASSYQGAIYGYTF
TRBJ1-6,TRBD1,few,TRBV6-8,TGTGCCAGCAGCAGGGGACAGGAAAATTCACCCCTCCACTTT,CASSRGQENSPLHF
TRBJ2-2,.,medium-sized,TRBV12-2,TGTGCAAGTCGCTTAGTGCAGGACAGGGGCGTGGGCGGGGAGCTGTTTTTT,CASRLVQDRGVGGELFF
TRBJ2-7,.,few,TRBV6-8,TGTGCCAGCAGTGCTAGTGGGCTCCACGAGCAGTACTTC,CASSASGLHEQYF
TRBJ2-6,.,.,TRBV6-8,TGTGCCAGCAGTAGGGTCGGCTCTGGGGCCAACGTCCTGACTTTC,CASSRVGSGANVLTF
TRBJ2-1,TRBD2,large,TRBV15,TGTGCCACCAGCCCTGTCTCAAGCGGGGACGGGGTTGGGAATGAGCAGTTCTTC,CATSPVSSGDGVGNEQFF
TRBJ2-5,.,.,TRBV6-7,TGTGCCAGCAGTTACGGGGAGACCCAGTACTTC,CASSYGETQYF
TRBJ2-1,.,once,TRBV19,TGTGCCAGTAGTATTTCTGGCGGCCGCAATGAGCAGTTCTTC,CASSISGGRNEQFF